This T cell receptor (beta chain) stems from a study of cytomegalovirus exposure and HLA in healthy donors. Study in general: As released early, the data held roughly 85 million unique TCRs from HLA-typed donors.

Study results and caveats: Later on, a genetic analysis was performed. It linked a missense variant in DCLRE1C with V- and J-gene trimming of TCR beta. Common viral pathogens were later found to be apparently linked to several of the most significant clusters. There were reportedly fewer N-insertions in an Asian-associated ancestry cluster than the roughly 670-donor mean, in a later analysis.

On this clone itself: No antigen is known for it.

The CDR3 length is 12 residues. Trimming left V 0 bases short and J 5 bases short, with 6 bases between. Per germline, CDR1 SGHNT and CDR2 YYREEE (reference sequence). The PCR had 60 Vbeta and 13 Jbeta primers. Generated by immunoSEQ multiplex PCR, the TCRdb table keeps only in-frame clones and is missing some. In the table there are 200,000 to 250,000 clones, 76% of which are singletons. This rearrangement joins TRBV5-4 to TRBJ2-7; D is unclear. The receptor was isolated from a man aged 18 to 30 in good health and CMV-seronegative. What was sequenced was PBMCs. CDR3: CASSLGYNEQYF. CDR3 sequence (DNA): TGTGCCAGCAGCTTGGGTTATAACGAGCAGTACTTC.